A single sample gave rise to the 22 T cell receptor beta chains below, sequenced in a study of blood T cell repertoires in COVID-19. Using immunoSEQ multiplex PCR, the repertoire was profiled, and TCRdb retains in-frame clones only, with some absent. This table has 100,000 or so clones, under 90% appearing once. Sequenced: peripheral blood. The receptors shown here come from a human donor in a cohort sampled during active COVID-19.

J is TRBJ2-1 and V is TRBV6-4; 10 nucleotides agree with TRBD1. The germline gives CDR1 MRHNA, CDR2 SNTAGT. The CDR3 sequence is 15 residues long. V lost 0 bases to trimming and J lost 5 bases; unmatched junction nucleotides: 1. The CDR3 sequence is CASSDSGTGDNEQFF. CDR3 DNA sequence: TGTGCCAGCAGTGACTCGGGGACAGGGGACAATGAGCAGTTCTTC.

This sequence joins TRBV11-2 and TRBJ2-1; 11 bases agree with TRBD2. Trimming removed 3 bases from V and 7 bases from J; junction bases left unmatched: 5. This CDR3 is built from 15 residues. Germline lookup yields CDR1 SGHAT and CDR2 FQNNGV. The CDR3 region is CASSFTLAGGNEQFF. The CDR3 nucleotides read TGTGCCAGCAGCTTCACGTTAGCGGGGGGGAATGAGCAGTTCTTC.

The gene calls are TRBV19 and TRBJ2-3; 9 bases are shared with TRBD1. The CDR3 is made up of 14 amino acids. Looked up from germline, CDR1 is LNHDA and CDR2 is SQIVND (reference sequence). J was trimmed by 2 bases and V by 6 bases; bases with no gene match: 3. The CDR3 sequence: CASSGTGITDTQYF. The DNA of the CDR3 is TGTGCCAGTAGCGGGACAGGGATCACAGATACGCAGTATTTT.

V is TRBV3-1 (or the pseudogene TRBV3-2) and J is TRBJ2-5; 10 bases align to TRBD1. Germline V CDR1 and CDR2: LGHDT, YNNKEL (reference sequence). The CDR3 spans 14 residues. V gave up 4 bases and J gave up 5 bases; unmatched junction bases: 4. The CDR3 is CASSLRQGAETQYF. In DNA, the CDR3 is TGTGCCAGCAGCCTGAGACAGGGGGCTGAGACCCAGTACTTC.

The chain has TRBV4-1 and TRBJ1-1; D ambiguous. Trimming cost V 0 bases and J 0 bases, with 5 bases left between them. The CDR3 loop spans 14 amino acids. Germline V gives CDR1 MGHRA, CDR2 YSYEKL. Written as DNA, the CDR3 is TGCGCCAGCAGCCAAGATACGGTGAACACTGAAGCTTTCTTT. Residues: CASSQDTVNTEAFF.

The CDR3 region is CSVEAGVGANVLTF. The CDR3 nucleotides are TGCAGCGTTGAAGCAGGGGTTGGGGCCAACGTCCTGACTTTC. The J gene is TRBJ2-6, the V gene TRBV29-1; the D gene is possibly TRBD1 (6 bases). Germline CDR1 and CDR2: SQVTM and ANQGSEA. The CDR3 has 14 amino acids. With 1 base removed from V and 3 bases from J, the gap between germline ends came to 7 bases.

The CDR3 DNA follows: TGTGCCAGCAGCATTGACAGACCCTATGGCTACACCTTC. Residues: CASSIDRPYGYTF. The chain recombines TRBV7-9 with TRBJ1-2, with a possible D match to TRBD1 (5 bases). The CDR3 sequence is 13 residues long. Germline CDR1 reads SEHNR; CDR2 reads FQNEAQ (reference sequence). The V gene lost 5 bases and the J gene lost 4 bases, with 11 bases spanning the gap.

The count of this clone is one. The chain links TRBV7-9 to TRBJ1-1, with TRBD1 matching over 10 bases. The CDR3 covers 14 residues. J gave up 4 bases and V 5 bases, and 4 bases lay outside the gene matches. Germline lookup yields CDR1 SEHNR and CDR2 FQNEAQ (reference sequence). CDR3 in amino acids: CASSRDRGGTEAFF. CDR3 sequence (DNA): TGTGCCAGCAGCCGGGACAGGGGCGGCACTGAAGCTTTCTTT.

V and J are TRBV4-1 and TRBJ2-3; D is possibly TRBD1 (5 bases). The germline V gene has CDR1 MGHRA and CDR2 YSYEKL. V was clipped by 1 base and J by 2 bases, with 10 bases between them. The CDR3 extends over 15 amino acids. The CDR3: CASSQGGLITDTQYF. For the CDR3, the DNA is TGCGCCAGCAGCCAAGGGGGCCTCATCACAGATACGCAGTATTTT.

The rearrangement uses TRBV10-1 and TRBJ1-1; D is possibly TRBD1 (5 bases). The CDR3 spans 13 residues. Germline loops: CDR1 WNHNN, CDR2 SYGVQD (reference sequence). V lost 8 bases to trimming and J lost 2 bases, with 12 bases between them. CDR3 sequence: CASRWGVNTEAFF. DNA for the CDR3: TGCGCCAGCCGATGGGGGGTAAACACTGAAGCTTTCTTT.

The CDR3 DNA reads TGTGCCAGCTCACGAGGGACAGGGAGGTTTGAAGCTTTCTTT. It is translated as CASSRGTGRFEAFF. V and J are TRBV18 and TRBJ1-1; 9 bases fit TRBD1. In germline, CDR1 is KGHSH, CDR2 LQKENI. The J segment lost 7 bases and the V segment lost 4 bases, leaving 7 bases of the junction unmatched. This CDR3 is 14 amino acids long.

V gene TRBV5-1 combines with J gene TRBJ1-1; D unresolved. The CDR3 spans 14 residues. In germline, CDR1 is SGHRS, CDR2 YFSETQ. Trimming left V 6 bases short and J 1 base short, with 13 bases between. Written as DNA, the CDR3 is TGCGCCAGCAACCCCCTTGGGCGGAACACTGAAGCTTTCTTT. This sequence encodes CASNPLGRNTEAFF.

The J gene is TRBJ2-1, the V gene TRBV7-8; TRBD1 might be the D (6 bases). The germline V gene encodes CDR1 SGHVS and CDR2 FQNEAQ. The V end was cut by 5 bases, the J end by 3 bases, with 17 bases between. The CDR3 spans 16 residues. CDR3: CASSVLATRGYNEQFF. As DNA, the CDR3 is TGTGCCAGCAGCGTATTAGCGACCAGGGGCTACAATGAGCAGTTCTTC.

This clone is a singleton in its sample. This chain connects TRBV19 to TRBJ1-4; the D gene is possibly TRBD1 (6 bases). Germline CDR1 is LNHDA and CDR2 is SQIVND (reference sequence). The CDR3 length is 16 residues. V gave up 3 bases and J gave up 6 bases, with 17 bases separating them. DNA of the CDR3: TGTGCCAGTAGTATTTTTGGATTTAAGGGGGATGAAAAACTGTTTTTT. Its protein product is CASSIFGFKGDEKLFF.

Concerning this clone itself: Different DNA sequences within this sample yield the same CDR3. This sequence joins TRBV6-5 and TRBJ1-2; D may be TRBD1 (5 bases). Germline values: CDR1 MNHEY, CDR2 SVGAGI. V lost 0 bases and J 5 bases, leaving 10 bases between the germline ends. CDR3 length: 14 residues. The CDR3 DNA reads TGTGCCAGCAGTTACTCCAGGGAAGGATATGGCTACACCTTC. Translated, it gives CASSYSREGYGYTF.

V is TRBV6-1 and J is TRBJ2-5; TRBD2 agrees at 12 bases. The CDR3 sequence is 15 residues long. V shed 2 bases, J shed 4 bases, and the junction held 2 bases outside the gene matches. The germline gives CDR1 MNHNS, CDR2 SASEGT. CDR3 loop: CASSELGLAGETQYF. As DNA, the CDR3 is TGTGCCAGCAGTGAACTGGGACTAGCGGGAGAGACCCAGTACTTC.

The chain combines TRBV19 with TRBJ2-6; 8 bases map to TRBD1. Germline V CDR1 and CDR2: LNHDA, SQIVND (reference sequence). The CDR3 is 15 amino acids. V lost 4 bases to trimming and J lost 2 bases; unmatched junction nucleotides: 1. Here the CDR3 reads CASSTGGAGANVLTF. The CDR3 DNA reads TGTGCCAGTAGTACAGGGGGCGCTGGGGCCAACGTCCTGACTTTC.

With regard to this clone: Distinct nucleotide sequences in the sample also encode this CDR3. The chain carries TRBV6-5 and TRBJ1-2, with D possibly matching TRBD1 (5 bases). Germline V CDR1 and CDR2: MNHEY, SVGAGI. Deletions cut 6 bases from V and 4 bases from J, with 6 bases between. The CDR3 spans 11 residues. The CDR3 DNA follows: TGTGCCAGCAGGGGGGGCTATGGCTACACCTTC. Protein: CASRGGYGYTF.

V and J are TRBV19 and TRBJ1-3; D remains ambiguous. Germline V gene sequence: CDR1 LNHDA, CDR2 SQIVND (reference sequence). The CDR3 loop spans 19 amino acids. V lost 7 bases and J lost 1, with 26 bases in between. CDR3 DNA sequence: TGTGCCAGTAAGGAAAGGCGGGGAGATAGTGTAACTTCTGGAAACACCATATATTTT. Its protein is CASKERRGDSVTSGNTIYF.

V is TRBV7-9 and J is TRBJ2-3; D not resolved. Trimming removed 3 bases from V and 0 bases from J, with 7 bases in between. The germline gives CDR1 SEHNR, CDR2 FQNEAQ (reference sequence). The CDR3 extends over 14 amino acids. The CDR3 is CASSFRTSTDTQYF. The CDR3 coding sequence is TGTGCCAGCAGCTTCCGAACTAGCACAGATACGCAGTATTTT.

The chain combines TRBV7-8 with TRBJ1-2; 8 bases fit TRBD1. Germline assignment: CDR1 SGHVS and CDR2 FQNEAQ. This CDR3 region has 14 residues. V shed 0 bases and J 11 bases; nucleotides not matched to a gene: 8. The CDR3 DNA reads TGTGCCAGCAGCTTAGCCGGGACAGGAAAATCATACACCTTC. Translated: CASSLAGTGKSYTF.

The rearrangement joins TRBV19 to TRBJ2-1; 11 nucleotides agree with TRBD2. This CDR3 contains 16 residues. Trimming at V came to 5 bases and at J to 6 bases, leaving 9 bases not matched to a gene. The V gene's germline CDR1 is LNHDA and CDR2 SQIVND (reference sequence). CDR3 residues: CASSVTSGGTFNEQFF. The CDR3 DNA reads TGTGCCAGTAGTGTAACTAGCGGGGGTACGTTCAATGAGCAGTTCTTC.